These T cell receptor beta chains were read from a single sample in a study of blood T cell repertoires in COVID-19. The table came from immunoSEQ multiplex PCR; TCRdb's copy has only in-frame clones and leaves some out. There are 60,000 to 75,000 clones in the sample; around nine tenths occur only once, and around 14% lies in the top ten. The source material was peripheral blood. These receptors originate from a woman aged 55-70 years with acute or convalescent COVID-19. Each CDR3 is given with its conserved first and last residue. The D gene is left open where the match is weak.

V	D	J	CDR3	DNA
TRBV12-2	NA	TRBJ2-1	CASRFRAGVHNEQFF	TGTGCAAGTCGCTTTCGAGCGGGGGTCCACAATGAGCAGTTCTTC
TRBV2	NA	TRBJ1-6	CASSDPAGVTNSPLHF	TGTGCCAGCAGTGATCCCGCAGGGGTAACTAATTCACCCCTCCACTTT
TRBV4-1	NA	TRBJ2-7	CASSLGQGGLYEQYF	TGCGCCAGCAGCCTCGGACAGGGAGGGTTGTACGAGCAGTACTTC
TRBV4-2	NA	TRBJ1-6	CASSPDRYNSPLHF	TGTGCCAGCAGTCCGGACAGATATAATTCACCCCTCCACTTT
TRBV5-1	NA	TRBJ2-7	CASSPGTPGHEQYF	TGCGCCAGCAGCCCCGGGACACCGGGCCACGAGCAGTACTTC
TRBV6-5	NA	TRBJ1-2	CASSPGAWANYGYTF	TGTGCCAGCAGTCCGGGAGCGTGGGCTAACTATGGCTACACCTTC
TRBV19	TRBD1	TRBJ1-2	CASSTTDRGVSGYTF	TGTGCCAGTAGTACGACGGACAGGGGCGTCAGCGGCTACACCTTC
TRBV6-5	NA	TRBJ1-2	CASTNGNRANYGYTF	TGTGCCAGCACCAACGGGAACAGAGCGAACTATGGCTACACCTTC
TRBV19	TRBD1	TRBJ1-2	CASSSLQGNYGYTF	TGTGCCAGTAGTTCCTTACAGGGGAACTATGGCTACACCTTC
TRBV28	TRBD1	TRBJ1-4	CASRKTGGAFEKLFF	TGTGCCAGCAGAAAGACAGGGGGCGCTTTTGAAAAACTGTTTTTT
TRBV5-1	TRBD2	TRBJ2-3	CASSFFSGGAEDTQYF	TGCGCCAGCAGCTTCTTTAGCGGGGGGGCGGAAGATACGCAGTATTTT